A selection of T cell receptor beta chains follows, all from one sample in a study of regulatory T cells in long-lasting Graves disease. TCRdb re-derived calls from the multiplex PCR reads in MiXCR, one entry per CDR3 protein. The sample includes hundreds of thousands of distinct CDR3 sequences, 16% seen only once; the top ten take 25% to 30%. This sample also belongs to another study, concerning T cells in Graves' hyperthyroidism and ophthalmopathy.

Sequencing used peripheral blood mononuclear cells (PBMCs), obtained at new diagnosis, from a patient treated with antithyroid drugs. Receptors were obtained from a man aged 35-49 years with Graves disease. Both conserved end residues are part of each CDR3. The order of the fields is V gene, J gene, clone size, D gene, CDR3 length, CDR3 DNA, CDR3 protein. D genes are given only for firm matches. Clone size is stated in some rows and not others, as once, few, many or a class when expanded.

TRBV5-1	TRBJ2-7	many	-	14	TGCGCCAGCAGCTTTCGTCCGCTCACCTACGAGCAGTACTTC	CASSFRPLTYEQYF
TRBV5-4	TRBJ2-7	many	TRBD2	15	TGTGCCAGCAGCCCAACTAGCGGGACCTCCTACGAGCAGTACTTC	CASSPTSGTSYEQYF
TRBV18	TRBJ2-2	few	-	15	TGTGCCAGCTCACCATTGGCAGAGTCGACCGGGGAGCTGTTTTTT	CASSPLAESTGELFF
TRBV27	TRBJ2-2	many	-	12	TGTGCCAGCAGTTTACGAATCGGGGAGCTGTTTTTT	CASSLRIGELFF
TRBV5-4	TRBJ1-6	-	-	16	TGTGCCAGCAGCTTGGCCGGGGGGGCCTATAATTCACCCCTCCACTTT	CASSLAGGAYNSPLHF
TRBV20-1	TRBJ2-3	many	TRBD2	17	TGCAGTGCTAGAAGGTTTGGGCGGGGGGGCCGTTCAGATACGCAGTATTTT	CSARRFGRGGRSDTQYF
TRBV20-1	TRBJ2-5	many	TRBD2	13	TGCAGTGCTAGAGTCTCGGGGGGGGAGACCCAGTACTTC	CSARVSGGETQYF
TRBV9	TRBJ2-5	-	-	14	TGTGCCAGCAGCGCTGGACAGTACGGGGAGACCCAGTACTTC	CASSAGQYGETQYF
TRBV2	TRBJ1-6	many	-	13	TGTGCCAGCAGTGACACGAGGAATTCACCCCTCCACTTT	CASSDTRNSPLHF
TRBV5-1	TRBJ1-4	many	-	14	TGCGCCAGCAGCTTAAGAGGATTGAGTGAAAAACTGTTTTTT	CASSLRGLSEKLFF
TRBV6-2/TRBV6-3	TRBJ2-1	many	TRBD2	15	TGTGCCAGCAGTTCTAGCGGAAATACCTACAATGAGCAGTTCTTC	CASSSSGNTYNEQFF
TRBV5-1	TRBJ2-7	many	TRBD1	16	TGCGCCAGCAGCGCCCGAAGGACAGGGCAATTTAACGAGCAGTACTTC	CASSARRTGQFNEQYF
TRBV12-3/TRBV12-4	TRBJ1-2	many	-	15	TGTGCCAGCAGCCAGTCTCTAGGACCCTTCAAGGGCTACACCTTC	CASSQSLGPFKGYTF
TRBV7-9	TRBJ1-2	-	-	15	TGTGCCAGCAGCTTAGCGGAGACCTTGAACTATGGCTACACCTTC	CASSLAETLNYGYTF
TRBV29-1	TRBJ2-7	many	-	16	TGCAGCGCGGAAGGTCCCCAGGGGTACGAAACCTACGAGCAGTACTTC	CSAEGPQGYETYEQYF
TRBV20-1	TRBJ2-5	-	TRBD2	15	TGCAGTGCAGCCCGAGCGGGGTCTCCGGGGGAGACCCAGTACTTC	CSAARAGSPGETQYF
TRBV6-1	TRBJ1-6	many	-	20	TGTGCCAGCAGCAACCGGGCCAGGGGCTATCGGAGCTCCTATAATTCACCCCTCCACTTT	CASSNRARGYRSSYNSPLHF
TRBV28	TRBJ2-5	many	TRBD1	13	TGTGCCAGCAGGGGGACAGGGAGAGAGACCCAGTACTTC	CASRGTGRETQYF
TRBV4-1	TRBJ2-1	few	TRBD1	16	TGCGCCAGCAGCCAAGGGCCACAGGGGGCCTACAATGAGCAGTTCTTC	CASSQGPQGAYNEQFF
TRBV6-1	TRBJ2-1	many	-	15	TGTGCCAGCAGTGGCGTCGGGGGAGGCCAAAATGAGCAGTTCTTC	CASSGVGGGQNEQFF
TRBV6-2/TRBV6-3	TRBJ2-1	many	TRBD2	12	TGTGCCAGCAGACCTGGGGGGGGTGAGCAGTTCTTC	CASRPGGGEQFF
TRBV29-1	TRBJ1-4	many	-	13	TGCAGCGTTGAAGGTGGACTTGGTGAAAAACTGTTTTTT	CSVEGGLGEKLFF
TRBV15	TRBJ2-3	-	-	16	TGTGCCACCAACAGAGGACCGAGAGTTATCACAGATACGCAGTATTTT	CATNRGPRVITDTQYF
TRBV9	TRBJ1-1	many	-	15	TGTGCCAGCAGCCCGGGGGGTGGGGATAACACTGAAGCTTTCTTT	CASSPGGGDNTEAFF
TRBV3-1	TRBJ1-4	many	-	13	TGTGCCAGCAGCCCCGGCTGGGCTGAAAAACTGTTTTTT	CASSPGWAEKLFF
TRBV2	TRBJ2-1	many	TRBD1	16	TGTGCCAGCAGATTGGACAGGGTATCCTCCTACAATGAGCAGTTCTTC	CASRLDRVSSYNEQFF